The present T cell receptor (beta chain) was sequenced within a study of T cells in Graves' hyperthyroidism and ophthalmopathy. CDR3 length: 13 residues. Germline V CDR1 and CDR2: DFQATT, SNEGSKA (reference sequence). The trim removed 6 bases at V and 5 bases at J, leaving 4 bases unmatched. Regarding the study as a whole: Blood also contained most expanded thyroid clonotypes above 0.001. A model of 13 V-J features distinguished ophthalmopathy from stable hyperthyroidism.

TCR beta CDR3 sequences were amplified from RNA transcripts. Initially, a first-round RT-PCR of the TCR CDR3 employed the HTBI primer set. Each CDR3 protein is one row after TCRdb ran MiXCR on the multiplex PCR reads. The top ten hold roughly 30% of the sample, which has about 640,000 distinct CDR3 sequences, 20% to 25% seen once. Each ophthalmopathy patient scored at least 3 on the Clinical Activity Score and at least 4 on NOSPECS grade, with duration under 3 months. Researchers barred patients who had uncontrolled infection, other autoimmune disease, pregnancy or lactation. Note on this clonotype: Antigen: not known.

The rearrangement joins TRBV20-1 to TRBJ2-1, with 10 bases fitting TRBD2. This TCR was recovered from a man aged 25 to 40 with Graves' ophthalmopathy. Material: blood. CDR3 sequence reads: CSAGSGRNNEQFF. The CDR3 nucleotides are TGCAGTGCAGGTAGCGGGAGGAACAATGAGCAGTTCTTC.